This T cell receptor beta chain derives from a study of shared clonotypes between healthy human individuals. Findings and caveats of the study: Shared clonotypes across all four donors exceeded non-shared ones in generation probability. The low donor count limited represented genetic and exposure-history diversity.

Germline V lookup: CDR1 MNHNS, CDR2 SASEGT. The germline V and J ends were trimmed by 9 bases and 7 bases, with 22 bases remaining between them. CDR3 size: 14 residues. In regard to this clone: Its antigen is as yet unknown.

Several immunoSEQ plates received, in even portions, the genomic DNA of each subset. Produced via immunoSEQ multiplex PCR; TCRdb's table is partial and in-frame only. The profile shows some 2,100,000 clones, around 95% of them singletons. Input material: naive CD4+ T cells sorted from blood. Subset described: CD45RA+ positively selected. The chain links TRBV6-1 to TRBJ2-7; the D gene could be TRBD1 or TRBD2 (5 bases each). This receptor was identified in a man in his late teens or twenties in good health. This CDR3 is CARMIGTAGGEQYF. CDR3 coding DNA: TGTGCCAGGATGATCGGGACCGCTGGTGGGGAGCAGTACTTC.